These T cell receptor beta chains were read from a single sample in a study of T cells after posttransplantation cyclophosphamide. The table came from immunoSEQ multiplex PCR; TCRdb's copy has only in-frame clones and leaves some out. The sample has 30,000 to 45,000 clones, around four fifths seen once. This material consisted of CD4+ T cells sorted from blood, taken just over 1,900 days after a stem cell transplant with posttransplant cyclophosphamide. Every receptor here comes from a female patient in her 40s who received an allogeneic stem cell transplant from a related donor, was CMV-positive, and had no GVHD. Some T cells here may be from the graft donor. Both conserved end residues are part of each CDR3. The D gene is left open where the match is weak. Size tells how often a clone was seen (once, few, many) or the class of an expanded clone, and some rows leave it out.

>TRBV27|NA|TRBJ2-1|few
TGTGCCAGCAGTTTATATGGCAGGGTCCCTCTCAATGAGCAGTTCTTC
CASSLYGRVPLNEQFF
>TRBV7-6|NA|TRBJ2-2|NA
TGTGCCAGCAGCTTATGGCAGGGTACGAACACCGGGGAGCTGTTTTTT
CASSLWQGTNTGELFF
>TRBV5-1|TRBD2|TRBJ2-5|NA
TGCGCCAGCAGCCTCCTGGTAGCGGGGGGGCGAGAGACCCAGTACTTC
CASSLLVAGGRETQYF
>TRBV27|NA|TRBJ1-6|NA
TGTGCCAGCAGTGTCTGGAGCTCCTATAATTCACCCCTCCACTTT
CASSVWSSYNSPLHF
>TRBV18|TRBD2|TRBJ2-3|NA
TGTGCCAGCTCACCCCTAGCGGGGGGGCCCACAGATACGCAGTATTTT
CASSPLAGGPTDTQYF
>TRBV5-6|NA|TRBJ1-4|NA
TGTGCCAGCAGCTCATTTGGGGGGATGAGGCAGCATAATGAAAAACTGTTTTTT
CASSSFGGMRQHNEKLFF
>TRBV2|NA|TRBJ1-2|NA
TGTGCCAGCAGTGGGGGAAACAGGGTCTATGGCTACACCTTC
CASSGGNRVYGYTF
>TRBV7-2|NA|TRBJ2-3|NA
TGTGCCAGCAGCTTACAACCCCAAGGGGGTACGCAGTATTTT
CASSLQPQGGTQYF
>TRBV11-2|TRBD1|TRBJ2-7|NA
TGTGCCAGCAGCTTAGCTACAGGGGTTGTAACTACCGAGCAGTACTTC
CASSLATGVVTTEQYF
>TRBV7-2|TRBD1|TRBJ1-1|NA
TGTGCCAGCAGCCCTAGGCGTACAGGGGGGGGCACTGAAGCTTTCTTT
CASSPRRTGGGTEAFF
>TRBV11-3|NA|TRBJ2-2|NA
TGTGCCAGCAGCTCAGCGGGTTCGAACACCGGGGAGCTGTTTTTT
CASSSAGSNTGELFF
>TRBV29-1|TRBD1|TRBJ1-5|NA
TGCAGCGTTCGGGACAGGGGCGGCAATCAGCCCCAGCATTTT
CSVRDRGGNQPQHF
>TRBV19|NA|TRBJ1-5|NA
TGTGCCAGCCGGACGGTCGGGAGTCAGCCCCAGCATTTT
CASRTVGSQPQHF
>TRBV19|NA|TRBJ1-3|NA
TGTGCCAGTAGTTCCGTTTCCTCTGGAAACACCATATATTTT
CASSSVSSGNTIYF
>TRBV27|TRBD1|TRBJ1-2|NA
TGTGCCAGCAGTAAGGGACAGGCTTCGTACTATGGCTACACCTTC
CASSKGQASYYGYTF
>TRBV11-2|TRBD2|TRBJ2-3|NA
TGTGCCAGCAGCTCCCGGACTAGCGGAATTAACACAGATACGCAGTATTTT
CASSSRTSGINTDTQYF
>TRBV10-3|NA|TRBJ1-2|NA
TGTGCCATCACCCGTTTACAGGGTAAGGATGGCTACACCTTC
CAITRLQGKDGYTF
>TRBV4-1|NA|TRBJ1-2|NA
TGCGCCAGCAGCCAAGACGCCTCAGGGGTAAGCTTGGCTAACTATGGCTACACCTTC
CASSQDASGVSLANYGYTF
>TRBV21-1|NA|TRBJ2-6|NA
TGTGCCAGCACCCCCGGGGGGGGAAGCTCTGGGGCCAACGTCCTGACTTTC
CASTPGGGSSGANVLTF
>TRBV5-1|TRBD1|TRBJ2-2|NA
TGCGCCAGCAGCTTGGCATCCAGGGGGCACACCGGGGAGCTGTTTTTT
CASSLASRGHTGELFF
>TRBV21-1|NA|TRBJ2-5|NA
TGTGCCAGCACCCAGGGTGTCCCAGAGACCCAGTACTTC
CASTQGVPETQYF
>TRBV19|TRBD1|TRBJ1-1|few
TGTGCCAGTAGTGGGCGGGACAGGGGACAGGTGAACACTGAAGCTTTCTTT
CASSGRDRGQVNTEAFF
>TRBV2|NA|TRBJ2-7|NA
TGTGCCAGCAGTGTTGGCAGGGTATACGAGCAGTACTTC
CASSVGRVYEQYF
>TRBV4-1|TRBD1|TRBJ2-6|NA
TGCGCCAGCAGCCAGAGCGGACAGGGGAGCTCTGGGGCCAACGTCCTGACTTTC
CASSQSGQGSSGANVLTF
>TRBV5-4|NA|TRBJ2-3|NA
TGTGCCAGCAGCTTAGGGCGGGGATCCACAGATACGCAGTATTTT
CASSLGRGSTDTQYF
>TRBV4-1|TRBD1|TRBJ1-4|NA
TGCGCCAGCAGCCAAGATCTGCAGGGGGCCTATGAAAAACTGTTTTTT
CASSQDLQGAYEKLFF
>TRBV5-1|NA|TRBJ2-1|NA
TGCGCCAGCAGCTTAGATTATAGCTCCTACAATGAGCAGTTCTTC
CASSLDYSSYNEQFF
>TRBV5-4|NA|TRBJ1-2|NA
TGTGCCAGCAGCAAGCATGGACAGTTTAACTATGGCTACACCTTC
CASSKHGQFNYGYTF
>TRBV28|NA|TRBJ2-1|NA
TGTGCCAGCAGTCCGATCAGGAAGGTCCCCTACAATGAGCAGTTCTTC
CASSPIRKVPYNEQFF
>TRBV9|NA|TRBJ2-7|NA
TGTGCCAGCAGCGTAGAGATCGGCTACGAGCAGTACTTC
CASSVEIGYEQYF
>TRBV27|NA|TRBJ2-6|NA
TGTGCCAGCAGTTTACGGTACAGTCTATCTGGGGCCAACGTCCTGACTTTC
CASSLRYSLSGANVLTF
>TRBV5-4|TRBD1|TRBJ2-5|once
TGTGCCAGCAGCCAACCGGGACAGACCCCTAGCCAGTACTTC
CASSQPGQTPSQYF
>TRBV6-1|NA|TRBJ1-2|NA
TGTGCCAGCAGCTTGGCCGCGGCGGGCTACACCTTC
CASSLAAAGYTF
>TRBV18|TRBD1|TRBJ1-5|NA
TGTGCCAGCTCACCACCTGGACAGGCCAGCCTTCAGCCCCAGCATTTT
CASSPPGQASLQPQHF
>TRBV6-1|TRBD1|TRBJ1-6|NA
TGTGCCAGCAGTATAAGACAGGGGGCTTATTCACCCCTCCACTTT
CASSIRQGAYSPLHF
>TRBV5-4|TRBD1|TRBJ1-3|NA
TGTGCCAGCAGCCGGACAGGGTCCGGAAACACCATATATTTT
CASSRTGSGNTIYF
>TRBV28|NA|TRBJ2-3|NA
TGTGCCAGCAGTTCCGTAGCGGAGCTTAGCACAGATACGCAGTATTTT
CASSSVAELSTDTQYF
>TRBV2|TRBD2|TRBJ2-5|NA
TGTGCCAGCAGTGAAGCGCTCGGGGGGAAGACCCAGTACTTC
CASSEALGGKTQYF
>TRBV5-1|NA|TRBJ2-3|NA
TGCGCCAGCAGCTTGCCCGCGGGACAGAGCACAGATACGCAGTATTTT
CASSLPAGQSTDTQYF
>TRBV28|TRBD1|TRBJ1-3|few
TGTGCCAGCAGGGCTTGGGGACAGTCCACAGGAAACACCATATATTTT
CASRAWGQSTGNTIYF
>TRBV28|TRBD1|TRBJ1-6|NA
TGTGCCAGCAGTTCCGCCGACAGGGATGATTCACCCCTCCACTTT
CASSSADRDDSPLHF
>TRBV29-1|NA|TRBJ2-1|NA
TGCAGCGTTGAGACCGCAAGGAGCTCCTACAATGAGCAGTTCTTC
CSVETARSSYNEQFF
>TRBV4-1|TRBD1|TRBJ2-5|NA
TGCGCCAGCAGCCAGACAGGGGGTGAGACCCAGTACTTC
CASSQTGGETQYF
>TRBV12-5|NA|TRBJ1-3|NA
TGTGCTAGTGGTTTGGTAAGGGGAACTGGAAACACCATATATTTT
CASGLVRGTGNTIYF
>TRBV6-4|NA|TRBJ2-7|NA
TGTGCCAGCAGTGACGAGCGCTCCTTCTACGAGCAGTACTTC
CASSDERSFYEQYF